The 22 T cell receptor beta chains given below trace back to one sample, sequenced in a study of T cell responses to AZD1222 COVID-19 vaccine. Profiling relied on immunoSEQ multiplex PCR, and the TCRdb table lists in-frame clones only, not all of them. This table holds 130,000 to 150,000 clones, 80% to 95% found once. This material consisted of peripheral blood, taken on day 0 of MenACWY control vaccination. The receptors here all came from an adult in good health.

The chain links TRBV9 to TRBJ2-3; D not certain. Germline V gene sequence: CDR1 SGDLS, CDR2 YYNGEE. The CDR3 length is 17 residues. Trimming shortened V by 3 bases and J by 0 bases, and 17 bases separated the two germline ends. The CDR3 reads CASSAGVRVESTDTQYF. The CDR3, as DNA: TGTGCCAGCAGCGCAGGTGTTCGGGTGGAGAGCACAGATACGCAGTATTTT.

Worth noting for this clone: Distinct nucleotide sequences in the sample also encode this CDR3. The chain employs TRBV6-1 and TRBJ1-5; D perhaps matches TRBD1 (6 bases). V was shortened by 3 bases and J by 7 bases, with 7 bases between the two germline ends. The CDR3 length is 12 residues. Germline V gene sequence: CDR1 MNHNS, CDR2 SASEGT. Here the CDR3 DNA reads TGTGCCAGCAGTGATAGGGGGCAGCCCCAGCATTTT. Its protein product is CASSDRGQPQHF.

This clone has only a few counts. V and J are TRBV24-1 and TRBJ2-2, with 7 bases lining up with TRBD1. Per the germline V gene, CDR1 is KGHDR and CDR2 is SFDVKD. After removal of 7 bases from V and 4 bases from J, the junction contained 5 bases not matched to a gene. The CDR3 runs to 14 residues. The DNA of the CDR3 is TGTGCCACCAGCTCAGGGGGTGGCACCGGGGAGCTGTTTTTT. Its translation is CATSSGGGTGELFF.

The chain carries TRBV27 and TRBJ1-6; D ambiguous. Germline CDR1 reads MNHEY; CDR2 reads SMNVEV (reference sequence). V lost 7 bases, J lost 0 bases, and 10 bases lay in between. The CDR3 has 15 residues. The CDR3 DNA follows: TGTGCCAGCACCAGCGTCCCCTCCTATAATTCACCCCTCCACTTT. This gives the protein CASTSVPSYNSPLHF.

This rearrangement joins TRBV5-4 to TRBJ1-2; no definite D call. V was cut by 5 bases and J by 0 bases, with 14 bases left in between. Germline V gene sequence: CDR1 SGHNT, CDR2 YYREEE (reference sequence). This CDR3 contains 15 residues. CDR3 DNA: TGTGCCAGCAGTCCTGGTAGCCTAACTAACTATGGCTACACCTTC. Residues: CASSPGSLTNYGYTF. Combining the CDR3 with reference TRBV5-4 and TRBJ1-2 gives the whole variable domain ETGVTQSPTHLIKTRGQQVTLRCSSQSGHNTVSWYQQALGQGPQFIFQYYREEENGRGNFPPRFSGLQFPNYSSELNVNALELDDSALYLCASSPGSLTNYGYTFGSGTRLTVV.

This chain uses TRBV5-5 with TRBJ1-2, with TRBD1 matching over 7 bases. CDR3 size: 13 residues. Unmatched junction bases numbered 5, after V lost 3 bases and J lost 6 bases. Per germline, CDR1 SGHKS and CDR2 YYEKEE (reference sequence). The chain's CDR3 is CASSSLQGNGYTF. The CDR3 region has the DNA TGTGCCAGCAGCTCCCTACAGGGGAATGGCTACACCTTC.

The CDR3 DNA follows: TGTGCCAGCCGCGACTCAGGGGCTGGAAACACCATATATTTT. It codes for CASRDSGAGNTIYF. The chain is built from TRBV3-1 (or the pseudogene TRBV3-2) and TRBJ1-3; a weak D match, TRBD1 (6 bases). The CDR3 loop spans 14 amino acids. The ends were cut back, 8 bases at V and 2 bases at J, with 13 bases in the middle. Germline-derived CDR1 and CDR2 are LGHDT and YNNKEL (reference sequence).

The chain uses TRBV27 and TRBJ2-5, with TRBD2 identical over 9 bases. Germline trimming cut 5 bases from V and 0 bases from J; bases unmatched to any gene: 7. CDR3 size: 16 residues. The V gene's germline CDR1 is MNHEY and CDR2 SMNVEV (reference sequence). As DNA, the CDR3 is TGTGCCAGCAGTCCCAGGACTAGCGCGTACCAAGAGACCCAGTACTTC. Translating gives CASSPRTSAYQETQYF.

The V and J genes are TRBV29-1 and TRBJ1-2; possibly TRBD1 for D (5 bases). Trimming left V 3 bases short and J 1 base short, with 9 bases between. Germline assignment: CDR1 SQVTM and CDR2 ANQGSEA. This CDR3 region has 13 residues. The CDR3 nucleotides read TGCAGCGTTGAGGGACGGAATAACTATGGCTACACCTTC. Amino acid sequence: CSVEGRNNYGYTF.

The V call is TRBV6-5, the J call TRBJ1-1; D uncertain. Germline V gene data show CDR1 as MNHEY and CDR2 as SVGAGI. The CDR3 runs 14 residues. The V end lost 5 bases, the J end lost 4 bases, and 14 bases lay between the germline ends. CDR3 bases: TGTGCCAGCAGTCCAACGGGGATTCGCACTGAAGCTTTCTTT. Encoded protein: CASSPTGIRTEAFF.

V is TRBV7-2 and J is TRBJ2-1, with TRBD2 matching 7 bases. Germline V gives CDR1 SGHTA, CDR2 FQGNSA. This CDR3 has 13 residues. Unmatched junction bases numbered 0, after V lost 1 base and J lost 6 bases. CDR3 nucleotide sequence: TGTGCCAGCAGCTTAGGGGGGGGCAATGAGCAGTTCTTC. This translates into CASSLGGGNEQFF.

The chain links TRBV7-6 to TRBJ1-1, with 7 bases aligning to TRBD1. Trimming cost V 6 bases and J 4 bases; bases outside gene matches: 5. Per germline, CDR1 SGHVS and CDR2 FNYEAQ. The CDR3 is made up of 13 amino acids. Here the CDR3 reads CASSSTGATEAFF. The DNA of the CDR3 is TGTGCCAGCAGTTCCACAGGGGCCACTGAAGCTTTCTTT.

V usage is TRBV18 and J usage is TRBJ1-4; D remains ambiguous. Germline assignment: CDR1 KGHSH and CDR2 LQKENI. V was trimmed by 3 bases and J by 8 bases, leaving 16 bases between them. The CDR3 has 15 amino acids. The CDR3 DNA reads TGTGCCAGCTCACCGTTCGGGTCGGTAGGAGAAAAACTGTTTTTT. This translates into CASSPFGSVGEKLFF.

This chain joins TRBV11-3 and TRBJ2-5; TRBD2 matches at 7 bases. Germline loops: CDR1 SGHNT, CDR2 YENEEA. This CDR3 comprises 15 residues. J lost 5 bases, V lost 4 bases, and 10 bases had no gene match. DNA of the CDR3: TGTGCCAGCAGCTCATCCGGGGAGGGCCGGGAGACCCAGTACTTC. As protein: CASSSSGEGRETQYF.

The chain is built from TRBV3-1 (or the pseudogene TRBV3-2) and TRBJ2-7; the D gene is possibly TRBD1 (6 bases). The CDR3 runs to 14 residues. The germline V gene encodes CDR1 LGHDT and CDR2 YNNKEL (reference sequence). The V and J ends lost 3 bases and 3 bases respectively, with 12 bases between them. CDR3: CASSHYREYYEQYF. CDR3 DNA sequence: TGTGCCAGCAGCCACTACAGGGAGTACTACGAGCAGTACTTC.

The J gene is TRBJ1-2, the V gene TRBV3-1 (or the pseudogene TRBV3-2); perhaps TRBD1 as D (6 bases). CDR1 and CDR2 from the germline V gene are LGHDT and YNNKEL (reference sequence). Trimming took 3 bases from V and 3 from J, leaving 11 bases between them. This CDR3 comprises 14 residues. For the CDR3, the DNA is TGTGCCAGCAGCCAGTCCGGGGGCCACTATGGCTACACCTTC. It yields the protein CASSQSGGHYGYTF.

This sequence joins TRBV10-3 and TRBJ1-5, with D unclear. The length of the CDR3 is 14 residues. The V end lost 2 bases, the J end lost 5 bases, and 10 bases lay between the germline ends. Germline CDR1 and CDR2: ENHRY and SYGVKD. The CDR3 DNA reads TGTGCCATCAGTGAGGGGCGAGGGTATCAGCCCCAGCATTTT. Its translation is CAISEGRGYQPQHF.

This clone showed up just a few times. V gene TRBV10-3 combines with J gene TRBJ1-4; perhaps TRBD1 as D (5 bases). Trimming shortened V by 4 bases and J by 8 bases, and 11 bases separated the two germline ends. From germline, CDR1 is ENHRY and CDR2 SYGVKD. The CDR3 contains 13 residues. This chain's CDR3 is CAISGGTDEKLFF. Here the CDR3 DNA reads TGTGCCATCAGTGGGGGGACCGACGAAAAACTGTTTTTT.

V gene TRBV30 combines with J gene TRBJ2-5; D is ambiguous. The V gene's germline CDR1 is GTSNPN and CDR2 SVGIG (reference sequence). Trimming stripped 2 bases from V and 7 bases from J, with 5 bases between. This CDR3 is 10 amino acids long. CDR3 in amino acids: CAWSRGTQYF. For the CDR3, the DNA is TGTGCCTGGAGTCGCGGGACCCAGTACTTC. Full variable domain (missing parts from reference TRBV30 and TRBJ2-5): SQTIHQWPATLVQPVGSPLSLECTVEGTSNPNLYWYRQAAGRGLQLLFYSVGIGQISSEVPQNLSASRPQDRQFILSSKKLLLSDSGFYLCAWSRGTQYFGPGTRLLVL.

The chain uses TRBV3-1 (or the pseudogene TRBV3-2) and TRBJ1-6; D perhaps matches TRBD1 (5 bases). CDR3 length equals 15 residues. Germline V lookup: CDR1 LGHDT, CDR2 YNNKEL (reference sequence). Trimming took 8 bases from V and 9 from J, leaving 20 bases between them. CDR3 nucleotide sequence: TGTGCCAGCGGAAAAGGGAGGCAGGGCGGTTCACCCCTCCACTTT. It translates to CASGKGRQGGSPLHF.

V and J are TRBV2 and TRBJ2-3; 9 bases map to TRBD2. Germline-derived CDR1 and CDR2 are SNHLY and FYNNEI. The CDR3 is 17 residues long. The V gene end was trimmed by 1 base and the J gene end by 6 bases; junction bases not matched to a gene: 11. CDR3 protein: CASSEGAGGPRWDTQYF. CDR3 nucleotide sequence: TGTGCCAGCAGTGAAGGGGCGGGAGGGCCAAGATGGGATACGCAGTATTTT. The full variable domain, rest sourced from reference TRBV2 and TRBJ2-3, is EPEVTQTPSHQVTQMGQEVILRCVPISNHLYFYWYRQILGQKVEFLVSFYNNEISEKSEIFDDQFSVERPDGSNFTLKIRSTKLEDSAMYFCASSEGAGGPRWDTQYFGPGTRLTVL.

This chain links TRBV6-5 with TRBJ1-6; 8 bases agree with TRBD1. CDR3 length: 15 residues. After removal of 6 bases from V and 7 bases from J, the junction contained 8 bases not matched to a gene. CDR1 is MNHEY, CDR2 SVGAGI, per germline. The CDR3 bases are TGTGCCAGCAGCGCCCGACAGGGGTGGAATTCACCCCTCCACTTT. Protein sequence: CASSARQGWNSPLHF.